This T cell receptor beta chain was identified in a study of blood T cells in healthy people across ages. Then a second PCR, running about 6 to 11 cycles, was carried out with a sample-barcoded 5' primer and a J-beta primer mix. TCRdb re-called the 5' RACE reads through MiXCR, storing one row per CDR3 protein. The sample has approximately 800,000 distinct CDR3 sequences; 35% to 40% are singletons. This clonotype was seen more than once but under ten times. Germline values: CDR1 ENHRY, CDR2 SYGVKD. The CDR3 is 13 residues long. V lost 9 bases to trimming and J lost 4 bases, with 16 bases between them. The receptor comes from a man younger than 30 in good health. V and J are TRBV10-3 and TRBJ2-7; weak D call: TRBD2 (6 bases). Sequences were obtained from blood. The chain's CDR3 is CAMRDVADYEQYF. CDR3 in DNA: TGTGCCATGAGAGATGTAGCGGATTACGAGCAGTACTTC.